A single sample is the source of the 27 T cell receptor beta chains below, sequenced in a study of blood T cell repertoires in COVID-19. The assay was immunoSEQ multiplex PCR, and TCRdb's table has in-frame clones only and misses some. The table shows some 530,000 clones, with 88% occurring only once. The sequencing input was PBMCs or T cells enriched from blood (not recorded which). The origin of the receptors is a woman aged 55-69 years who had recovered from COVID-19.

V is TRBV4-1 and J is TRBJ1-1; D might be TRBD1 (5 bases). This CDR3 is built from 17 residues. The V and J ends lost 1 base and 1 base respectively, with 16 bases between them. Germline CDR1 and CDR2: MGHRA and YSYEKL. The CDR3 sequence is CASSQGSQGLRNTEAFF. CDR3 sequence (DNA): TGCGCCAGCAGCCAAGGTAGTCAGGGCTTAAGGAACACTGAAGCTTTCTTT.

V usage is TRBV30 and J usage is TRBJ1-4, with a weak D call TRBD1 (6 bases). V lost 0 bases and J lost 10, with 12 bases in between. The CDR3 spans 13 residues. Per germline, CDR1 GTSNPN and CDR2 SVGIG (reference sequence). The CDR3 loop reads CAWSVVVQGKLFF. The CDR3 DNA is TGTGCCTGGAGTGTCGTAGTACAGGGAAAACTGTTTTTT.

The chain combines TRBV2 with TRBJ2-1; 10 bases agree with TRBD2. The CDR3 extends over 13 amino acids. CDR1 is SNHLY and CDR2 is FYNNEI in the germline V gene. V dropped 5 bases and J dropped 9; count of bases not matched to a gene: 4. CDR3 loop: CASSSGGAFEQFF. The CDR3 coding sequence is TGTGCCAGCAGTAGCGGGGGGGCATTTGAGCAGTTCTTC. The full variable domain, its missing parts supplied by reference TRBV2 and TRBJ2-1, is EPEVTQTPSHQVTQMGQEVILRCVPISNHLYFYWYRQILGQKVEFLVSFYNNEISEKSEIFDDQFSVERPDGSNFTLKIRSTKLEDSAMYFCASSSGGAFEQFFGPGTRLTVL.

V is TRBV9 and J is TRBJ1-6, with D perhaps matching TRBD1 (5 bases). The CDR3 length is 15 residues. CDR1 is SGDLS, CDR2 YYNGEE, per germline. V lost 4 bases and J lost 7, with 15 bases in between. CDR3: CASSPTQGANSPLHF. DNA for the CDR3: TGTGCCAGCAGCCCTACTCAAGGGGCGAATTCACCCCTCCACTTT.

The rearrangement links TRBV28 to TRBJ2-1; possibly TRBD1 for D (8 bases). Germline V CDR1 and CDR2: MDHEN, SYDVKM. V was pared by 6 bases and J by 5 bases, with 17 bases between. The CDR3 covers 15 residues. The CDR3 region has the DNA TGTGCCAGCAGAGATTACAGGGGGGGACACAATGAGCAGTTCTTC. This translates into CASRDYRGGHNEQFF. Drawing the rest from reference TRBV28 and TRBJ2-1, the complete variable domain is DVKVTQSSRYLVKRTGEKVFLECVQDMDHENMFWYRQDPGLGLRLIYFSYDVKMKEKGDIPEGYSVSREKKERFSLILESASTNQTSMYLCASRDYRGGHNEQFFGPGTRLTVL.

The rearrangement links TRBV7-9 to TRBJ2-7, with 13 nucleotides matching TRBD2. The V segment lost 4 bases and the J segment 0 bases; nucleotides outside the gene matches: 6. Germline CDR1 is SEHNR and CDR2 is FQNEAQ (reference sequence). The CDR3 runs 17 residues. The CDR3 DNA sequence: TGTGCCAGCAGCTCCTCGGGACTAGCGGGGTTCTCCTACGAGCAGTACTTC. The encoded protein is CASSSSGLAGFSYEQYF.

Comments on this clone: The junction does not match germline at one end; this may be a read error. This rearrangement joins TRBV19 to TRBJ1-2; TRBD1 matches at 8 bases. In germline, CDR1 is LNHDA, CDR2 SQIVND (reference sequence). This CDR3 has 16 amino acids. The DNA of the CDR3 is TGTGCCAGTAGTTTAGACAGGGGAGAGTCTGCGTGGGGCTACACCTTC. Its translation: CASSLDRGESAWGYTF.

The chain employs TRBV18 and TRBJ2-4; TRBD2 aligns across 12 bases. Germline V gene lookup returns CDR1 KGHSH and CDR2 LQKENI. J gave up 0 bases and V 3 bases, and 3 bases lay outside the gene matches. This CDR3 contains 17 residues. Written as DNA, the CDR3 is TGTGCCAGCTCACCCCTAGCGGGGGGGTTAGCCAAAAACATTCAGTACTTC. It encodes CASSPLAGGLAKNIQYF.

This sequence joins TRBV6-5 and TRBJ2-2, with 7 bases lining up with TRBD1. V was pared by 2 bases and J by 6 bases, with 9 bases of the junction left unmatched. Germline assignment: CDR1 MNHEY and CDR2 SVGAGI. The CDR3 extends over 16 amino acids. The CDR3 DNA reads as TGTGCCAGCAGTTACGCCGGACAGGCCCACGCCGGGGAGCTGTTTTTT. Protein: CASSYAGQAHAGELFF.

This clone occurred a few times. The chain joins TRBV16 to TRBJ1-2; D remains unclear. V was pared by 0 bases and J by 5 bases, with 7 bases between. This CDR3 comprises 13 residues. From germline, CDR1 is KGHSY and CDR2 FQNENV. This CDR3 is CASSQSARYGYTF. CDR3 nucleotides: TGTGCCAGCAGCCAATCTGCGCGTTATGGCTACACCTTC. The whole variable domain, remainder taken from reference TRBV16 and TRBJ1-2, is GEEVAQTPKHLVRGEGQKAKLYCAPIKGHSYVFWYQQVLKNEFKFLISFQNENVFDETGMPKERFSAKCLPNSPCSLEIQATKLEDSAVYFCASSQSARYGYTFGSGTRLTVV.

The chain carries TRBV18 and TRBJ1-2; D is unresolved. The CDR3 loop spans 18 amino acids. The germline CDR1 and CDR2 sequences are KGHSH and LQKENI. V was pared by 2 bases and J by 5 bases, with 24 bases between. The CDR3 coding sequence is TGTGCCAGCTCACCATTTCTCGGGTCCGACGAGGGTCCATATGGCTACACCTTC. The encoded protein is CASSPFLGSDEGPYGYTF.

CDR3 sequence reads: CASSLYRDRGAEAFF. CDR3 bases: TGTGCCAGCAGCTTGTATCGGGACAGAGGCGCTGAAGCTTTCTTT. The J gene is TRBJ1-1, the V gene TRBV5-6; TRBD1 aligns across 7 bases. This CDR3 is 15 amino acids long. Germline CDR1 SGHDT, CDR2 YYEEEE. The junction had 9 bases not matched to a gene; V was cut back by 1 base and J by 6 bases.

V usage is TRBV30 and J usage is TRBJ2-6; 7 bases are a match to TRBD1. CDR1 is GTSNPN, CDR2 SVGIG, per germline (reference sequence). The V segment lost 5 bases and the J segment 0 bases; nucleotides outside the gene matches: 7. This CDR3 comprises 16 residues. CDR3 sequence (DNA): TGTGCCTGGGGGACAGCCTACCTCTCTGGGGCCAACGTCCTGACTTTC. As protein: CAWGTAYLSGANVLTF. Full variable domain (rest looked up from reference TRBV30 and TRBJ2-6): SQTIHQWPATLVQPVGSPLSLECTVEGTSNPNLYWYRQAAGRGLQLLFYSVGIGQISSEVPQNLSASRPQDRQFILSSKKLLLSDSGFYLCAWGTAYLSGANVLTFGAGSRLTVL.

The chain links TRBV2 to TRBJ1-2; 7 bases are a match to TRBD1. The CDR3 runs to 15 residues. Germline CDR1 and CDR2: SNHLY and FYNNEI. J lost 4 bases, V lost 2 bases, and 7 bases had no gene match. The CDR3 region is CASSEISGTAYGYTF. The CDR3, as DNA: TGTGCCAGCAGTGAAATTTCTGGGACAGCCTATGGCTACACCTTC.

The V call is TRBV24-1, the J call TRBJ1-4; D is perhaps TRBD1 (6 bases). Deletions cut 9 bases from V and 0 bases from J, with 19 bases between. Germline CDR1 reads KGHDR; CDR2 reads SFDVKD. CDR3 length: 17 residues. The CDR3 DNA is TGTGCCACCGGGCTACAGGGAATAAATGCAACTAATGAAAAACTGTTTTTT. This translates into CATGLQGINATNEKLFF.

This clone was seen only once. The genes are TRBV5-1 and TRBJ1-1; 7 nucleotides align to TRBD1. Germline assignment: CDR1 SGHRS and CDR2 YFSETQ. The CDR3 extends over 15 amino acids. V shed 3 bases, J shed 1 base, and the junction held 6 bases outside the gene matches. The CDR3, as DNA: TGCGCCAGCAGCTGGACTGGGACAGCGAACACTGAAGCTTTCTTT. This sequence encodes CASSWTGTANTEAFF. Filled out from reference TRBV5-1 and TRBJ1-1, the complete variable domain reads KAGVTQTPRYLIKTRGQQVTLSCSPISGHRSVSWYQQTPGQGLQFLFEYFSETQRNKGNFPGRFSGRQFSNSRSEMNVSTLELGDSALYLCASSWTGTANTEAFFGQGTRLTVV.

The chain is built from TRBV20-1 and TRBJ1-6; unclear D gene. Trimming removed 3 bases at V and 9 bases at J, with 12 bases between. The CDR3 consists of 13 residues. Germline V gene sequence: CDR1 DFQATT, CDR2 SNEGSKA (reference sequence). As DNA, the CDR3 is TGCAGTGCTAGTCGGGTTAATAGTTCACCCCTCCACTTT. The encoded protein is CSASRVNSSPLHF.

The chain carries TRBV5-6 and TRBJ2-1; D is uncertain. This CDR3 spans 11 amino acids. Germline V gives CDR1 SGHDT, CDR2 YYEEEE. Trimming removed 6 bases from V and 9 bases from J, with 10 bases in between. CDR3 protein: CASTRRSEQFF. For the CDR3, the DNA is TGTGCCAGCACCCGGCGGAGTGAGCAGTTCTTC.

The chain employs TRBV10-3 and TRBJ2-5, with 7 positions matching TRBD2. With V trimmed by 4 bases and J by 5 bases, 7 bases remained unmatched. The V gene's germline CDR1 is ENHRY and CDR2 SYGVKD. This CDR3 comprises 14 residues. The CDR3 loop reads CAISGGGGKETQYF. The CDR3 DNA is TGTGCCATCAGTGGGGGGGGTGGTAAGGAGACCCAGTACTTC.

In its sample, this clone was seen once. The CDR3: CAISESMGGQSGYTF. The CDR3 DNA reads TGTGCCATCAGTGAGTCGATGGGGGGGCAAAGTGGCTACACCTTC. The V gene is TRBV10-3, the J gene TRBJ1-2; TRBD1 is a possible D gene (6 bases). The V gene's germline CDR1 is ENHRY and CDR2 SYGVKD. CDR3 length: 15 residues. The V and J ends lost 0 bases and 7 bases respectively, with 15 bases between them.

The chain is built from TRBV5-4 and TRBJ2-7, with 10 bases matching TRBD1. CDR3 length: 17 residues. The germline CDR1 and CDR2 sequences are SGHNT and YYREEE (reference sequence). V dropped 2 bases and J dropped 3; count of bases not matched to a gene: 11. The DNA for the CDR3 is TGTGCCAGCAGCTTTGGGATTCCGGGACAGGGGCTCTACGAGCAGTACTTC. Amino acids: CASSFGIPGQGLYEQYF.

The table lists this clone with a count of one. The CDR3 DNA reads as TGTGCCAGCAGCTTGGACAGGGGGCGGACTGAAGCTTTCTTT. It translates to CASSLDRGRTEAFF. This chain connects TRBV5-6 to TRBJ1-1; 9 bases are a match to TRBD1. Losses at the gene ends were 0 bases for V and 5 bases for J; bases not matched to a gene: 2. CDR3 length equals 14 residues. CDR1 and CDR2 from the germline V gene are SGHDT and YYEEEE.

This chain joins TRBV5-1 and TRBJ1-2; 8 bases align to TRBD1. The CDR3 is 14 amino acids. Germline V gene data show CDR1 as SGHRS and CDR2 as YFSETQ. V gave up 4 bases and J gave up 5 bases; unmatched junction bases: 7. The CDR3: CASSPDRASYGYTF. CDR3 DNA: TGCGCCAGCAGCCCGGACAGGGCCTCTTATGGCTACACCTTC.

V and J are TRBV5-4 and TRBJ1-3, with unresolved D. In germline, CDR1 is SGHNT, CDR2 YYREEE (reference sequence). The CDR3 sequence is 15 residues long. V lost 1 base and J lost 0, with 8 bases in between. For the CDR3, the DNA is TGTGCCAGCAGCTTGATGGGGAGCTCTGGAAACACCATATATTTT. The encoded protein is CASSLMGSSGNTIYF.

This clone was recorded once. CDR3 loop: CASTQEGKTGELFF. Written as DNA, the CDR3 is TGTGCCAGTACCCAGGAGGGGAAGACCGGGGAGCTGTTTTTT. The chain employs TRBV19 and TRBJ2-2, with a tentative D call TRBD2 (6 bases). Trimming stripped 7 bases from V and 5 bases from J, with 14 bases between. There are 14 residues in the CDR3. The germline gives CDR1 LNHDA, CDR2 SQIVND (reference sequence).

The chain couples TRBV12-5 to TRBJ1-1; D uncertain. Germline V CDR1 and CDR2: LGHNT, FRNRAP. The germline V and J ends were trimmed by 2 bases and 1 base, with 5 bases remaining between them. The CDR3 consists of 13 residues. CDR3 loop: CASGLPQNTEAFF. The CDR3 DNA reads TGTGCTAGTGGTTTGCCCCAGAACACTGAAGCTTTCTTT.

The rearrangement links TRBV6-5 to TRBJ1-2; tentatively, D is TRBD1 (6 bases). The V end was cut by 0 bases, the J end by 4 bases, with 12 bases between. The length of the CDR3 is 15 residues. From germline, CDR1 is MNHEY and CDR2 SVGAGI. The CDR3 DNA sequence: TGTGCCAGCAGTTACTCAGGGGGGGGATCCTATGGCTACACCTTC. Protein: CASSYSGGGSYGYTF.